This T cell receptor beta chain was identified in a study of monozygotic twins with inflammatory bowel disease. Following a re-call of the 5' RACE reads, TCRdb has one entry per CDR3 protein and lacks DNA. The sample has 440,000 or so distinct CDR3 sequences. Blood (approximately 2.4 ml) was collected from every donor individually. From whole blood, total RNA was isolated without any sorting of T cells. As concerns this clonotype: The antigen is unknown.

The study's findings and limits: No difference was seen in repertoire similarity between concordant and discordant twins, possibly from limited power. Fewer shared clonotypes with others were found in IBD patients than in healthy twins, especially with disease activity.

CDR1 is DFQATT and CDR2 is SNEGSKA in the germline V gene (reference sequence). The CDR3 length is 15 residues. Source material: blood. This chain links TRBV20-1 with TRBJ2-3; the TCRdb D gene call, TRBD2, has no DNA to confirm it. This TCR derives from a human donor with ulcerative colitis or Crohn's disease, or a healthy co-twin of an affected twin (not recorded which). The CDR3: CSADSREGQTDTQYF.